The 9 T cell receptor beta chains reported below all come from one sample, sequenced in a study of T cells in Graves' hyperthyroidism and ophthalmopathy. RNA transcripts gave rise to amplified TCR beta CDR3 regions. When the TCR CDR3 underwent first-round RT-PCR, the HTBI primer set was used. TCRdb itself ran the multiplex PCR reads through MiXCR, one entry per CDR3 protein. The table shows hundreds of thousands of distinct CDR3 sequences, with 16% occurring only once. The sample consisted of blood. The receptor set was obtained from a woman in her late teens or twenties with Graves' hyperthyroidism.

The chain employs TRBV24-1 and TRBJ1-2; D gene uncertain. The V end lost 4 bases, the J end lost 3 bases, and 11 bases lay between the germline ends. CDR3 length equals 14 residues. CDR1 and CDR2 (germline): KGHDR, SFDVKD. DNA of the CDR3: TGTGCCACCAGTGACCCAGGTTCCGACTATGGCTACACCTTC. As protein: CATSDPGSDYGYTF.

This clonotype was seen only a few times. The gene calls are TRBV20-1 and TRBJ2-1; TRBD2 agrees at 12 bases. This CDR3 region has 16 residues. Germline CDR1 DFQATT, CDR2 SNEGSKA (reference sequence). The trim removed 3 bases at V and 6 bases at J, leaving 9 bases unmatched. Written as DNA, the CDR3 is TGCAGTGCTAGCCGGTTTGCTAGCGGGAGGGCCAATGAGCAGTTCTTC. Translation gives CSASRFASGRANEQFF.

This clonotype was counted only a few times. The CDR3 loop reads CSARDLVGGWQPQHF. CDR3 DNA sequence: TGCAGTGCTAGAGACTTAGTGGGGGGTTGGCAGCCCCAGCATTTT. This chain links TRBV20-1 with TRBJ1-5; D might be TRBD1 (5 bases). The V and J ends lost 0 bases and 7 bases respectively, with 16 bases between them. The CDR3 runs to 15 residues. In germline, CDR1 is DFQATT, CDR2 SNEGSKA (reference sequence).

This clonotype was recorded many times. The rearrangement uses TRBV7-2 and TRBJ1-2; 8 positions agree with TRBD1. This CDR3 comprises 15 residues. The V and J ends lost 11 bases and 3 bases, in that order; junction bases with no gene match: 14. Germline loops: CDR1 SGHTA, CDR2 FQGNSA. In DNA form, the CDR3 reads TGTGCCCTGGTGGGACAGGTGCCCGGGGACTATGGCTACACCTTC. This codes for CALVGQVPGDYGYTF.

This clonotype was seen many times. The rearrangement links TRBV18 to TRBJ2-1; TRBD1 aligns across 9 bases. Germline loops: CDR1 KGHSH, CDR2 LQKENI. The J segment lost 6 bases and the V segment lost 3 bases, leaving 6 bases of the junction unmatched. The CDR3 consists of 15 residues. The CDR3 region is CASSPMGQGINEQFF. In nucleotides, the CDR3 is TGTGCCAGCTCACCCATGGGACAGGGCATCAATGAGCAGTTCTTC.

Many counts were recorded for this clonotype. The rearrangement links TRBV6-1 to TRBJ2-3, with TRBD1 as a possible D gene (6 bases). Looked up from germline, CDR1 is MNHNS and CDR2 is SASEGT. CDR3 length: 17 amino acids. Trimming stripped 1 base from V and 0 bases from J, with 14 bases between. The CDR3 region has the DNA TGTGCCAGCAGTGAAGACCCCGGACAGTTAAGCACAGATACGCAGTATTTT. It yields the protein CASSEDPGQLSTDTQYF.

There are a few counts of this clonotype. The genes are TRBV28 and TRBJ1-3, with D uncertain. V was cut by 1 base and J by 0 bases, with 4 bases left in between. Germline values: CDR1 MDHEN, CDR2 SYDVKM. The CDR3 length is 14 residues. CDR3 nucleotides: TGTGCCAGCAGTTTATTCAGCTCTGGAAACACCATATATTTT. Translating gives CASSLFSSGNTIYF.

This clonotype was observed many times. The V and J genes are TRBV24-1 and TRBJ2-7; the match to TRBD1 covers 9 bases. The V gene's germline CDR1 is KGHDR and CDR2 SFDVKD. The CDR3 has 15 amino acids. The junction had 3 bases not matched to a gene; V was cut back by 2 bases and J by 2 bases. Here the CDR3 reads CATSDSRDRAYEQYF. CDR3 nucleotides: TGTGCCACCAGTGATTCTAGGGACAGGGCCTACGAGCAGTACTTC.

In its sample, this clonotype was seen a few times. This chain joins TRBV15 and TRBJ1-4, with D unclear. Germline V gives CDR1 LNHNV, CDR2 YYDKDF (reference sequence). This CDR3 has 18 amino acids. Trimming took 0 bases from V and 0 from J, leaving 14 bases between them. CDR3 protein: CATSRDRARLATNEKLFF. CDR3 nucleotides: TGTGCCACCAGCAGAGATCGGGCCAGACTTGCAACTAATGAAAAACTGTTTTTT. Complete variable domain (other parts from reference TRBV15 and TRBJ1-4): DAMVIQNPRYQVTQFGKPVTLSCSQTLNHNVMYWYQQKSSQAPKLLFHYYDKDFNNEADTPDNFQSRRPNTSFCFLDIRSPGLGDTAMYLCATSRDRARLATNEKLFFGSGTQLSVL.